The next 8 T cell receptor beta chains were all read from a single sample in a study of Tregs in tolerant kidney transplant recipients. TCRdb's table, derived via immunoSEQ multiplex PCR, lists solely in-frame clones and lacks some. The sample lists roughly 66,000 clones, roughly 92% occurring once. This sample comprised CD8+ T cells from blood, obtained before the transplant. The receptors shown here come from a human donor who received a combined kidney and bone marrow transplant.

The chain carries TRBV2 and TRBJ2-7; TRBD1 aligns across 12 bases. Trimming at V came to 3 bases and at J to 4 bases, leaving 7 bases not matched to a gene. Germline CDR1 SNHLY, CDR2 FYNNEI. The CDR3 has 16 residues. The CDR3 nucleotides are TGTGCCAGCAGTGACCCGGGACAGGGGGCGTTATACGAGCAGTACTTC. This gives the protein CASSDPGQGALYEQYF.

The chain links TRBV11-1 to TRBJ2-7; the D is unclear. Germline CDR1 and CDR2: SGHAT and FQDESV (reference sequence). This CDR3 has 13 residues. Trimming cost V 1 base and J 2 bases, with 6 bases left between them. CDR3 in DNA: TGTGCCAGCAGCTTAGTACAGACCTACGAGCAGTACTTC. Translating gives CASSLVQTYEQYF.

V gene TRBV27 combines with J gene TRBJ2-7, with TRBD1 as a possible D gene (6 bases). CDR3 size: 13 residues. The V end was cut by 6 bases, the J end by 6 bases, with 15 bases between. The V gene's germline CDR1 is MNHEY and CDR2 SMNVEV (reference sequence). The CDR3 loop is CASRPLQGFEQYF. The DNA for the CDR3 is TGTGCCAGCAGGCCCTTACAGGGATTCGAGCAGTACTTC.

This chain uses TRBV11-3 with TRBJ1-2; possibly TRBD1 for D (5 bases). The CDR3 loop spans 14 amino acids. Trimming cost V 5 bases and J 2 bases, with 12 bases left between them. Germline V CDR1 and CDR2: SGHNT, YENEEA. The CDR3 bases are TGTGCCAGCAGCGTTCGACAGCACAACTATGGCTACACCTTC. As protein: CASSVRQHNYGYTF. Full variable domain (rest looked up from reference TRBV11-3 and TRBJ1-2): EAGVVQSPRYKIIEKKQPVAFWCNPISGHNTLYWYLQNLGQGPELLIRYENEEAVDDSQLPKDRFSAERLKGVDSTLKIQPAELGDSAVYLCASSVRQHNYGYTFGSGTRLTVV.

The genes are TRBV4-3 and TRBJ1-2; D not resolved. V lost 0 bases and J lost 7, with 12 bases in between. There are 14 residues in the CDR3. Germline CDR1 reads LGHNA; CDR2 reads YSLEER. The CDR3 loop reads CASSQDSAGTGYTF. The DNA of the CDR3 is TGCGCCAGCAGCCAAGATTCGGCAGGCACTGGCTACACCTTC.

In regard to this clone: The junction departs from the called germline gene at one end, perhaps through a read error. The identical CDR3 is also encoded by other nucleotide sequences in the sample. This rearrangement joins TRBV28 to TRBJ1-6, with 7 bases aligning to TRBD1. Germline assignment: CDR1 MDHEN and CDR2 SYDVKM. The CDR3 is 12 residues long. This CDR3 is CAGGTANSPLHF. The CDR3 DNA follows: TGTGCCGGAGGGACAGCGAATTCCCCCCTCCACTTT.

V usage is TRBV7-9 and J usage is TRBJ1-2, with a possible D match to TRBD1 (5 bases). The CDR3 consists of 13 residues. CDR1 SEHNR and CDR2 FQNEAQ come from the germline V gene (reference sequence). Trimming stripped 6 bases from V and 6 bases from J, with 14 bases between. The CDR3 bases are TGTGCCAGCAGACCAAGCTCAGGGAATGGCTACACCTTC. This sequence encodes CASRPSSGNGYTF.

The V gene is TRBV30, the J gene TRBJ2-5; D gene ambiguous. The J call is in doubt because the DNA end fits TRBJ2-7 better. Germline CDR1 GTSNPN, CDR2 SVGIG (reference sequence). The CDR3 runs 11 residues. The CDR3 sequence: CAWSVRYEQYF. The CDR3 coding sequence is TGTGCCTGGAGTGTACGGTACGAGCAGTACTTC.